The sequence of this TCR beta chain was determined in a study of cytomegalovirus exposure and HLA in healthy donors. As for the study in general: The 100 million to 120 million unique TCR beta sequences, from roughly 170 million T cells, were found by an earlier analysis.

The study's findings and limits: The classifier, whose performance was assessed in both the original and validation cohorts, reportedly diagnosed cytomegalovirus status with high specificity and sensitivity. The authors listed 150 to 200 TCR beta chains as cytomegalovirus-associated. Earlier findings revealed that most TCR beta V segments proved productive either about 90% or about 30% of the time.

Turning to this clone: Its antigen remains unknown.

The PCR ran on 60 Vbeta and 13 Jbeta primers. TCRdb's copy holds only in-frame clones and misses some; the assay was immunoSEQ multiplex PCR. The sample lists around 61,000 clones, 70% to 90% occurring once. The sequence came from a man aged 25-40 years in good health and CMV-seropositive. Specimen: PBMCs.

The CDR3 DNA is TGTGCCAGCAGCCGCGGACATGACAGCACTGAAGCTTTCTTT. Translation gives CASSRGHDSTEAFF. The chain combines TRBV7-2 with TRBJ1-1, with D maybe TRBD1 (5 bases). The CDR3 spans 14 residues. Per germline, CDR1 SGHTA and CDR2 FQGNSA. V dropped 5 bases and J dropped 4 bases, with 14 bases sitting between them.